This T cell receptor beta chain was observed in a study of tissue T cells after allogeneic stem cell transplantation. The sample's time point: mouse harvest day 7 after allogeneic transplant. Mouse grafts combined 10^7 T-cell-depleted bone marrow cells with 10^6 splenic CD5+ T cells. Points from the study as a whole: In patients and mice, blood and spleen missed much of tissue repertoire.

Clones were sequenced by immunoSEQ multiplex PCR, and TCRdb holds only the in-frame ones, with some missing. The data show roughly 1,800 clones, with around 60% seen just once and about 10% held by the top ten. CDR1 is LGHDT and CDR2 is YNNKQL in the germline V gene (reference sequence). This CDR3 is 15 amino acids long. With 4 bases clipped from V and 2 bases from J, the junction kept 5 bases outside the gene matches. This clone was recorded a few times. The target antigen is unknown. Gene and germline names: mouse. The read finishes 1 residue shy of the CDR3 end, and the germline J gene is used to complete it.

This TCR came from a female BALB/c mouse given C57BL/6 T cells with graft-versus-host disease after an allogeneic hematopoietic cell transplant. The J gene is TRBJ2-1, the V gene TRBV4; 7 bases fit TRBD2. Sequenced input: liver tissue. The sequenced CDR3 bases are TGTGCCAGCAGCTCTCCTCTGGGGGACTATGCTGAGCAGTTC. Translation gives CASSSPLGDYAEQF. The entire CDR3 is CASSSPLGDYAEQFF.